This T cell receptor (beta chain) is from a study of T cell clonality in common variable immunodeficiency. This clone occurred many times. Its antigen is still unknown. The CDR3 goes on 3 residues after the read ends, and that part is filled in from the germline J gene. Only in-frame clones appear in the TCRdb table, and some are missing; sequencing was by immunoSEQ multiplex PCR. Singletons are absent from the sample, which has approximately 81,000 clones. J was trimmed by 4 bases and V by 5 bases; bases with no gene match: 10. The CDR3 length is 15 residues. Germline assignment: CDR1 SGHTA and CDR2 FQGNSA. Study-level results: TCRbeta clonality was increased in CVID versus healthy controls.

This receptor was obtained from a person between 18 and 69 years old in good health. The chain uses TRBV7-2 and TRBJ2-7, with 8 positions matching TRBD2. Specimen: peripheral blood mononuclear cells. This chain's CDR3 is CASSMNSGGGYEQYF. CDR3 DNA, as far as it was read: TGTGCCAGCAGCATGAACAGCGGGGGTGGGTACGAG.